This entry lists 19 T cell receptor beta chains sequenced from one sample in a study of cytomegalovirus exposure and HLA in healthy donors. A multiplex PCR was run with 60 Vbeta primers and 13 Jbeta primers. Data came from immunoSEQ multiplex PCR; TCRdb stores just in-frame clones and leaves some out. The table lists 35,000 to 40,000 clones, about 66% of them singletons. The sequenced material came from PBMCs. These receptors came from a man aged 45-65 years in good health and CMV-seropositive.

V gene TRBV7-9 combines with J gene TRBJ2-4, with D maybe TRBD1 (6 bases). Germline CDR1 and CDR2: SEHNR and FQNEAQ (reference sequence). Trimming removed 2 bases at V and 4 bases at J, with 12 bases between. This CDR3 is built from 15 residues. DNA of the CDR3: TGTGCCAGCAGCTTATGGGGGCAGGGGAAAAACATTCAGTACTTC. Translated: CASSLWGQGKNIQYF.

This sequence joins TRBV5-1 and TRBJ2-7; TRBD1 agrees at 10 bases. The CDR3 loop spans 15 amino acids. CDR1 is SGHRS and CDR2 is YFSETQ in the germline V gene. Trimming removed 4 bases from V and 3 bases from J; junction bases left unmatched: 7. The CDR3 is CASSQGQGSLYEQYF. The CDR3 bases are TGCGCCAGCAGCCAGGGACAGGGGTCCCTCTACGAGCAGTACTTC. Supplemented by reference TRBV5-1 and TRBJ2-7, the full variable domain reads KAGVTQTPRYLIKTRGQQVTLSCSPISGHRSVSWYQQTPGQGLQFLFEYFSETQRNKGNFPGRFSGRQFSNSRSEMNVSTLELGDSALYLCASSQGQGSLYEQYFGPGTRLTVT.

The chain has TRBV29-1 and TRBJ2-1; D gene unclear. The CDR3 has 12 residues. Germline CDR1 reads SQVTM; CDR2 reads ANQGSEA. The V end was cut by 2 bases, the J end by 9 bases, with 11 bases between. The DNA for the CDR3 is TGCAGCGTTGAACAACTCGAGATTGAGCAGTTCTTC. Amino acid sequence: CSVEQLEIEQFF.

The CDR3 spells CASSSTGETQYF. CDR3 nucleotides: TGTGCCAGCAGCTCGACAGGGGAGACCCAGTACTTC. V usage is TRBV7-7 and J usage is TRBJ2-5; TRBD1 agrees at 7 bases. The CDR3 totals 12 residues. The germline V gene encodes CDR1 SSHAT and CDR2 FNYEAQ (reference sequence). Trimming removed 4 bases from V and 5 bases from J; junction bases left unmatched: 1.

The V call is TRBV27, the J call TRBJ2-5, with D possibly being TRBD1 (6 bases). V lost 5 bases to trimming and J lost 6 bases, with 10 bases between them. Germline V gene sequence: CDR1 MNHEY, CDR2 SMNVEV (reference sequence). This CDR3 has 12 amino acids. CDR3 DNA sequence: TGTGCCAGCAGTCAACAGGGACAGACCCAGTACTTC. Amino acids: CASSQQGQTQYF.

With regard to this clone: Mismatch with germline at one junction end may stem from a read error. The rearrangement links TRBV15 to TRBJ1-5, with D perhaps TRBD1 (5 bases). CDR3 length equals 16 residues. Germline V gene sequence: CDR1 LNHNV, CDR2 YYDKDF (reference sequence). The DNA for the CDR3 is TGTGCCACCAGCAGAGGAGGAGGGGAGGGCAATCAGCCTCAGCATTTT. Protein product: CATSRGGGEGNQPQHF.

The chain carries TRBV30 and TRBJ1-6; D possibly corresponds to TRBD1 (6 bases). The CDR3 consists of 15 residues. Germline V CDR1 and CDR2: GTSNPN, SVGIG (reference sequence). Trimming cost V 4 bases and J 8 bases, with 18 bases left between them. CDR3 nucleotide sequence: TGTGCCTGGACCGTGAGTTGGGGGCAGGATTCACCCCTCCACTTT. As protein: CAWTVSWGQDSPLHF.

The J gene is TRBJ1-5, the V gene TRBV18; D may be TRBD1 (5 bases). The CDR3 extends over 13 amino acids. Germline V CDR1 and CDR2: KGHSH, LQKENI. Between the trimmed V and J ends, which lost 3 bases and 4 bases, there was a span of 7 bases. The CDR3: CASSPEGNQPQHF. The CDR3 DNA reads as TGTGCCAGCTCACCGGAGGGGAATCAGCCCCAGCATTTT.

The V call is TRBV27, the J call TRBJ2-7, with a weak D call TRBD1 (5 bases). CDR3 length equals 12 residues. V gave up 5 bases and J gave up 6 bases, with 11 bases separating them. Germline assignment: CDR1 MNHEY and CDR2 SMNVEV (reference sequence). The CDR3 reads CASSPQGGEQYF. The CDR3 region has the DNA TGTGCCAGCAGTCCCCAGGGCGGCGAGCAGTACTTC.

This clone came up once. The CDR3 here is CASRPGASYGYTF. DNA of the CDR3: TGTGCCAGCAGACCAGGGGCCAGCTATGGCTACACCTTC. This chain connects TRBV6-5 to TRBJ1-2, with a possible D match to TRBD1 (6 bases). The V end lost 6 bases, the J end lost 4 bases, and 12 bases lay between the germline ends. The CDR3 contains 13 residues. Germline V gene data show CDR1 as MNHEY and CDR2 as SVGAGI.

J is TRBJ1-1 and V is TRBV27; D is possibly TRBD1 (6 bases). Germline V gene sequence: CDR1 MNHEY, CDR2 SMNVEV (reference sequence). The V gene lost 3 bases and the J gene lost 1 base, with 12 bases spanning the gap. This CDR3 has 15 amino acids. This CDR3 reads CASSFPGTKNTEAFF. The CDR3, as DNA: TGTGCCAGCAGTTTCCCTGGGACAAAGAACACTGAAGCTTTCTTT.

The chain uses TRBV30 and TRBJ1-6; D possibly corresponds to TRBD1 (5 bases). The V end was cut by 4 bases, the J end by 9 bases, with 13 bases between. This CDR3 contains 13 residues. Germline V gives CDR1 GTSNPN, CDR2 SVGIG (reference sequence). The CDR3 region has the DNA TGTGCCTGGACCAAGGGGATCGTTTCACCCCTCCACTTT. It is translated as CAWTKGIVSPLHF.

The DNA for the CDR3 is TGCGCCAGCAGCCAAGGCACCCGGGGGGGCGGCACAGATACGCAGTATTTT. This sequence encodes CASSQGTRGGGTDTQYF. This chain joins TRBV4-3 and TRBJ2-3; 8 bases align to TRBD2. With V trimmed by 1 base and J by 1 base, 7 bases remained unmatched. The length of the CDR3 is 17 residues. CDR1 and CDR2 (germline): LGHNA, YSLEER.

This clone has only a few counts. The rearrangement uses TRBV28 and TRBJ1-5; 9 nucleotides align to TRBD1. This CDR3 spans 17 amino acids. Germline CDR1 MDHEN, CDR2 SYDVKM. With V trimmed by 5 bases and J by 1 base, 9 bases remained unmatched. In DNA, the CDR3 is TGTGCCAGCAGTCGGACAGGGGCCGGAGTAAGCAATCAGCCCCAGCATTTT. Protein sequence: CASSRTGAGVSNQPQHF.

V gene TRBV5-1 combines with J gene TRBJ2-1; TRBD1 might be the D (5 bases). Germline CDR1 SGHRS, CDR2 YFSETQ. The V end was cut by 0 bases, the J end by 6 bases, with 7 bases between. This CDR3 has 13 residues. CDR3 residues: CASSLADSNEQFF. The DNA for the CDR3 is TGCGCCAGCAGCTTGGCCGACAGCAATGAGCAGTTCTTC.

This chain joins TRBV5-1 and TRBJ2-5, with D tentatively TRBD2 (6 bases). With 0 bases removed from V and 7 bases from J, the gap between germline ends came to 16 bases. The length of the CDR3 is 15 residues. Germline lookup yields CDR1 SGHRS and CDR2 YFSETQ. The DNA of the CDR3 is TGCGCCAGCAGCTTGGAACTAGCACCCCTCGGGACCCAGTACTTC. Translating it yields CASSLELAPLGTQYF.

The rearrangement joins TRBV19 to TRBJ1-1; D is perhaps TRBD1 (6 bases). CDR3 length equals 14 residues. Germline V gene data show CDR1 as LNHDA and CDR2 as SQIVND (reference sequence). With 4 bases removed from V and 1 base from J, the gap between germline ends came to 10 bases. CDR3 in DNA: TGTGCCAGTAGTAGGGGGACATCGAACACTGAAGCTTTCTTT. Translating it yields CASSRGTSNTEAFF.

The chain uses TRBV2 and TRBJ1-2, with 7 bases that match TRBD1. The CDR3 loop spans 14 amino acids. Trimming at V came to 8 bases and at J to 2 bases, leaving 8 bases not matched to a gene. Germline loops: CDR1 SNHLY, CDR2 FYNNEI. CDR3 loop: CASERGGPNYGYTF. The DNA for the CDR3 is TGTGCCAGCGAGAGAGGGGGCCCCAACTATGGCTACACCTTC.

The chain uses TRBV15 and TRBJ1-5, with D maybe TRBD1 (6 bases). The germline V gene has CDR1 LNHNV and CDR2 YYDKDF (reference sequence). The germline V and J ends were trimmed by 0 bases and 3 bases, with 9 bases remaining between them. There are 15 residues in the CDR3. The CDR3 loop is CATSRDRGPNQPQHF. The CDR3 DNA reads as TGTGCCACCAGCAGAGACAGGGGACCCAATCAGCCCCAGCATTTT.